The present T cell receptor (beta chain) was sequenced within a study of T cell responses to AZD1222 COVID-19 vaccine. General study results and limits: Repertoires were obtained solely post-peak T cell response. Vaccination with two AZD1222 doses was followed by a rise in Spike-specific TCR breadth and depth.

Generated by immunoSEQ multiplex PCR, the TCRdb table keeps only in-frame clones and is missing some. The table shows 95,000 to 150,000 clones, with approximately 90% occurring only once. The CDR3 has 13 amino acids. CDR1 and CDR2 (germline): DFQATT, SNEGSKA (reference sequence). V was cut by 3 bases and J by 2 bases, with 10 bases left in between. A note on this clone: Its antigen is still unknown.

The sequence was obtained from an adult in good health. The chain couples TRBV20-1 to TRBJ1-1; D is unresolved. The source was peripheral blood, collected on day 0 of MenACWY control vaccination. CDR3 amino acids: CSASLPPNTEAFF. DNA for the CDR3: TGCAGTGCTAGTTTACCTCCCAACACTGAAGCTTTCTTT.